These 17 T cell receptor beta chains were sequenced from one sample in a study of regulatory T cells in long-lasting Graves disease. Time point denoted: newly diagnosed GD, antithyroid drugs for less than 3 months. Scientists built the TCR library using RNA that was extracted from PBMCs. Library construction for TCR beta used iRepertoire HTBI primers and Arm-PCR of CDR3 regions. TCRdb called the multiplex PCR reads again in MiXCR, with one record for every CDR3 protein. The sample has some 450,000 distinct CDR3 sequences; roughly 15% are singletons. The same data also contributed to another study, on T cells in Graves' hyperthyroidism and ophthalmopathy.

The source was peripheral blood mononuclear cells (PBMCs), collected at new diagnosis, from a patient treated with antithyroid drugs. The origin of the receptors is a woman aged 25 to 39 with Graves disease.

This clonotype was found many times. The J gene is TRBJ1-5, the V gene TRBV9; TRBD1 might be the D (5 bases). V was pared by 0 bases and J by 5 bases, with 6 bases between. CDR3 length: 13 residues. Germline assignment: CDR1 SGDLS and CDR2 YYNGEE. DNA for the CDR3: TGTGCCAGCAGCGTAGAAGGGGATCAGCCCCAGCATTTT. It specifies CASSVEGDQPQHF.

This clonotype was counted ten times or more. The chain links TRBV18 to TRBJ2-5, with no clear D. The CDR3 sequence is 11 residues long. The germline V gene has CDR1 KGHSH and CDR2 LQKENI. Between the trimmed V and J ends, which lost 6 bases and 10 bases, there was a span of 12 bases. CDR3 in DNA: TGTGCCAGCTCTCCGGAGAACCACCAGTACTTC. It specifies CASSPENHQYF.

This clonotype was counted between two and nine times. This sequence joins TRBV19 and TRBJ1-5; D possibly corresponds to TRBD1 (5 bases). Trimming pared 4 bases from V and 7 bases from J, leaving 8 bases between. Germline values: CDR1 LNHDA, CDR2 SQIVND (reference sequence). This CDR3 region has 12 residues. CDR3: CASSTRVQPQHF. CDR3 bases: TGTGCCAGTAGTACCAGGGTACAGCCCCAGCATTTT.

The chain employs TRBV9 and TRBJ2-1, with 9 bases matching TRBD1. The V gene's germline CDR1 is SGDLS and CDR2 YYNGEE. The V and J ends lost 4 bases and 2 bases, in that order; junction bases with no gene match: 7. The CDR3 contains 16 residues. As DNA, the CDR3 is TGTGCCAGCAGCCCAATGGGACAGGGAGCCTACAATGAGCAGTTCTTC. Amino acids: CASSPMGQGAYNEQFF.

The chain is built from TRBV10-3 and TRBJ1-3; maybe TRBD1 (6 bases). The CDR3 runs 12 residues. Germline assignment: CDR1 ENHRY and CDR2 SYGVKD. V lost 7 bases and J lost 4, with 8 bases in between. CDR3 DNA sequence: TGTGCCATCACAGGGGAGGGAAACACCATATATTTT. It codes for CAITGEGNTIYF.

This chain joins TRBV19 and TRBJ2-2, with D perhaps matching TRBD1 (7 bases). Germline loops: CDR1 LNHDA, CDR2 SQIVND (reference sequence). The CDR3 has 15 residues. Trimming stripped 7 bases from V and 6 bases from J, with 18 bases between. CDR3 DNA: TGTGCCAGTAAAGATAGGGCAGGGGGGTCCGGGGAGCTGTTTTTT. As protein: CASKDRAGGSGELFF.

This clonotype was counted ten times or more. This sequence joins TRBV18 and TRBJ1-2; D unclear. The CDR3 loop spans 16 amino acids. The V end was cut by 2 bases, the J end by 0 bases, with 13 bases between. CDR1 and CDR2 (germline): KGHSH, LQKENI. The CDR3 bases are TGTGCCAGCTCACCAACCTCTCTGCCTACTAACTATGGCTACACCTTC. This sequence encodes CASSPTSLPTNYGYTF.

In its sample, this clonotype was seen many times. The V gene is TRBV6-1, the J gene TRBJ2-1; 10 bases agree with TRBD1. J gave up 7 bases and V 8 bases, and 11 bases lay outside the gene matches. The CDR3 length is 15 residues. In germline, CDR1 is MNHNS, CDR2 SASEGT. CDR3: CASGGPGQGRNEQFF. CDR3 sequence (DNA): TGTGCCAGCGGTGGGCCGGGACAGGGGAGGAATGAGCAGTTCTTC.

V usage is TRBV15 and J usage is TRBJ1-2, with no clear D. The CDR3 is made up of 13 amino acids. CDR1 is LNHNV, CDR2 YYDKDF, per germline (reference sequence). V lost 5 bases, J lost 1 base, and 8 bases lay in between. The CDR3 here is CATSQGINYGYTF. CDR3 DNA sequence: TGTGCCACCAGCCAAGGGATTAACTATGGCTACACCTTC.

In its sample, this clonotype was seen many times. The CDR3 region has the DNA TGCAGTGCGCAGACTAGCGGGACGGCCTACGAGCAGTACTTC. It translates to CSAQTSGTAYEQYF. This rearrangement joins TRBV20-1 to TRBJ2-7; TRBD2 aligns across 11 bases. Trimming took 6 bases from V and 2 from J; bases not matched to a gene: 6. The CDR3 contains 14 residues. In germline, CDR1 is DFQATT, CDR2 SNEGSKA (reference sequence).

This clonotype was counted ten times or more. The junction differs from germline at one of its ends, possibly a read error. The rearrangement joins TRBV18 to TRBJ2-5; D may be TRBD1 (6 bases). The germline V gene has CDR1 KGHSH and CDR2 LQKENI. The CDR3 sequence is 16 residues long. CDR3: CASSSPQGPLQETQYF. CDR3 DNA: TGTGCCAGCTCATCACCCCAGGGGCCACTCCAAGAGACCCAGTACTTC.

In this sample, this clonotype turned up many times. The chain carries TRBV6-1 and TRBJ1-5, with D tentatively TRBD1 (6 bases). This CDR3 has 14 amino acids. The V end lost 7 bases, the J end lost 4 bases, and 14 bases lay between the germline ends. CDR1 is MNHNS, CDR2 SASEGT, per germline. The CDR3, as DNA: TGTGCCAGCAACCAAAGGGACACGAATCAGCCCCAGCATTTT. Encoded protein: CASNQRDTNQPQHF.

This clonotype was counted ten times or more. The chain uses TRBV12-3 or TRBV12-4 and TRBJ1-1; D may be TRBD1 (5 bases). The length of the CDR3 is 12 residues. V was cut by 10 bases and J by 3 bases, with 12 bases left in between. The CDR3 DNA sequence: TGTGCCATTCCCCCGGGGGACACTGAAGCTTTCTTT. This sequence encodes CAIPPGDTEAFF.

This clonotype appeared many times. CDR3 nucleotide sequence: TGTGCCAGCAGCCAAAACAGAAACACTGAAGCTTTCTTT. Translating gives CASSQNRNTEAFF. The chain has TRBV11-3 and TRBJ1-1; D ambiguous. The length of the CDR3 is 13 residues. The germline V and J ends were trimmed by 5 bases and 2 bases, with 9 bases remaining between them. Per the germline V gene, CDR1 is SGHNT and CDR2 is YENEEA.

The sample holds many counts of this clonotype. The genes are TRBV12-3 or TRBV12-4 and TRBJ1-1; D unclear. V lost 3 bases and J 2 bases, leaving 7 bases between the germline ends. The length of the CDR3 is 13 residues. CDR3 DNA sequence: TGTGCCAGCAGTTTCGGTTTCAACACTGAAGCTTTCTTT. Translation: CASSFGFNTEAFF.

This clonotype was detected many times. The CDR3 region has the DNA TGTGCCAGCAGTGAGGATAGCGGCGCCTACAATGAGCAGTTCTTC. It specifies CASSEDSGAYNEQFF. The chain combines TRBV2 with TRBJ2-1, with D possibly being TRBD2 (6 bases). The CDR3 consists of 15 residues. V lost 3 bases and J 2 bases, leaving 11 bases between the germline ends. Germline CDR1 and CDR2: SNHLY and FYNNEI.

With respect to this clonotype: A much larger clone lies a single base off, so this may be a read error. The CDR3 DNA reads TGTGCCAGCAGCCCAGGGGATGCCTACAAAGAGCAGTTCTTC. Translation: CASSPGDAYKEQFF. V gene TRBV11-1 combines with J gene TRBJ2-1; TRBD1 might be the D (6 bases). The length of the CDR3 is 14 residues. Germline lookup yields CDR1 SGHAT and CDR2 FQDESV (reference sequence).